The 30 T cell receptor beta chains listed next were all sequenced from one sample in a study of long-term antiretroviral therapy in people with HIV. Samples were assayed with immunoSEQ v3.0 at survey level. Some clones are missing from TCRdb's copy, which holds only in-frame ones; the method was immunoSEQ multiplex PCR. The sample records about 24,000 clones, 90% to 95% being singletons. The sample consisted of unsorted PBMCs, taken about 5 years after starting antiretroviral therapy. The receptors stem from a woman between 45 and 65 years old with HIV.

This chain links TRBV7-3 with TRBJ2-1; no clear D gene. The CDR3 covers 14 residues. V was clipped by 1 base and J by 6 bases, with 10 bases between them. Germline CDR1 reads SGHTA; CDR2 reads FQGTGA. The CDR3 nucleotides read TGTGCCAGCAGCTTAATTCCTAGTCGCAATGAGCAGTTCTTC. Protein: CASSLIPSRNEQFF. Looking up the rest from reference TRBV7-3 and TRBJ2-1 gives the full variable domain: GAGVSQTPSNKVTEKGKYVELRCDPISGHTALYWYRQSLGQGPEFLIYFQGTGAADDSGLPNDRFFAVRPEGSVSTLKIQRTERGDSAVYLCASSLIPSRNEQFFGPGTRLTVL.

This clone is medium-sized (0.01 to 0.1%). The V and J genes are TRBV25-1 and TRBJ2-5; TRBD2 might be the D (6 bases). Germline V gene sequence: CDR1 MGHDK, CDR2 SYGVNS. This CDR3 has 15 amino acids. Between the trimmed V and J ends, which lost 3 bases and 4 bases, there was a span of 15 bases. In DNA form, the CDR3 reads TGTGCCAGCAGTGATGTTTGGGGGAGGACAGAGACCCAGTACTTC. Its translation is CASSDVWGRTETQYF.

CDR3 nucleotides: TGTGCCAGCAGTGTGACAGGTTACCAAGAGACCCAGTACTTC. It codes for CASSVTGYQETQYF. V gene TRBV6-1 combines with J gene TRBJ2-5; weak D call: TRBD1 (6 bases). Germline values: CDR1 MNHNS, CDR2 SASEGT. Trimming left V 4 bases short and J 0 bases short, with 9 bases between. The CDR3 spans 14 residues.

The chain joins TRBV7-3 to TRBJ2-7, with 9 bases identical to TRBD1. The CDR3 is 12 amino acids. CDR1 and CDR2 (germline): SGHTA, FQGTGA. V gave up 8 bases and J gave up 8 bases; unmatched junction bases: 7. CDR3 bases: TGTGCCAGCTTTGGGGACAGGGTAAAGCAGTACTTC. This translates into CASFGDRVKQYF.

The J gene is TRBJ2-7, the V gene TRBV5-1, with 7 bases lining up with TRBD1. This CDR3 spans 14 amino acids. Looked up from germline, CDR1 is SGHRS and CDR2 is YFSETQ. Losses at the gene ends were 5 bases for V and 6 bases for J; bases not matched to a gene: 11. CDR3 in DNA: TGCGCCAGCAGTTCCGGGACAGTAGTCACCGAGCAGTACTTC. As protein: CASSSGTVVTEQYF. Combining the CDR3 with reference TRBV5-1 and TRBJ2-7 gives the whole variable domain KAGVTQTPRYLIKTRGQQVTLSCSPISGHRSVSWYQQTPGQGLQFLFEYFSETQRNKGNFPGRFSGRQFSNSRSEMNVSTLELGDSALYLCASSSGTVVTEQYFGPGTRLTVT.

V is TRBV13 and J is TRBJ2-3, with D hard to call. This CDR3 comprises 13 residues. Germline V CDR1 and CDR2: PRHDT, FYEKMQ (reference sequence). Trimming took off 7 bases at V and 0 bases at J, with 8 bases between the two ends. CDR3 sequence: CASMSGSTDTQYF. The CDR3 DNA reads TGTGCCAGCATGTCGGGTAGCACAGATACGCAGTATTTT.

In DNA form, the CDR3 reads TGCGCCAGCAGCCCCAGCGGGAGGGCCCGAGAGACCCAGTACTTC. It is translated as CASSPSGRARETQYF. The V and J genes are TRBV5-1 and TRBJ2-5; 10 positions match TRBD2. Germline V gene sequence: CDR1 SGHRS, CDR2 YFSETQ. Unmatched junction bases numbered 7, after V lost 4 bases and J lost 4 bases. This CDR3 comprises 15 residues.

V and J are TRBV9 and TRBJ2-7; D is ambiguous. The CDR3 contains 13 residues. Germline V gives CDR1 SGDLS, CDR2 YYNGEE. Trimming removed 7 bases from V and 0 bases from J, with 11 bases in between. The CDR3 DNA reads as TGTGCCAGCTCTTTGAGTGACTCCTACGAGCAGTACTTC. This encodes CASSLSDSYEQYF.

This chain uses TRBV9 with TRBJ2-7; perhaps TRBD2 as D (5 bases). This CDR3 is 17 amino acids long. V lost 2 bases and J lost 3, with 21 bases in between. Germline assignment: CDR1 SGDLS and CDR2 YYNGEE. The DNA of the CDR3 is TGTGCCAGCAGCGTCTCACCCCGCGGGCCCGAAATCTACGAGCAGTACTTC. Amino acid sequence: CASSVSPRGPEIYEQYF.

The chain joins TRBV7-9 to TRBJ2-1; D not certain. From germline, CDR1 is SEHNR and CDR2 FQNEAQ (reference sequence). Trimming pared 1 base from V and 6 bases from J, leaving 7 bases between. This CDR3 region has 13 residues. The CDR3 sequence is CASSLELSNEQFF. As DNA, the CDR3 is TGTGCCAGCAGCTTAGAGCTCAGCAATGAGCAGTTCTTC. Supplemented by reference TRBV7-9 and TRBJ2-1, the full variable domain reads DTGVSQNPRHKITKRGQNVTFRCDPISEHNRLYWYRQTLGQGPEFLTYFQNEAQLEKSRLLSDRFSAERPKGSFSTLEIQRTEQGDSAMYLCASSLELSNEQFFGPGTRLTVL.

This rearrangement joins TRBV18 to TRBJ1-4; D is perhaps TRBD1 (6 bases). The ends were cut back, 6 bases at V and 8 bases at J, with 19 bases in the middle. The CDR3 extends over 15 amino acids. CDR1 is KGHSH, CDR2 LQKENI, per germline. The CDR3 nucleotides are TGTGCCAGCTCTCCGAGGGACACCCTTTTCGAAAAACTGTTTTTT. Protein sequence: CASSPRDTLFEKLFF.

The chain is built from TRBV19 and TRBJ1-1; TRBD1 agrees at 8 bases. Germline CDR1 LNHDA, CDR2 SQIVND (reference sequence). This CDR3 spans 14 amino acids. The junction had 5 bases not matched to a gene; V was cut back by 3 bases and J by 5 bases. The CDR3 region is CASSIGQGATEAFF. CDR3 bases: TGTGCCAGTAGTATCGGGCAGGGGGCGACTGAAGCTTTCTTT.

The chain joins TRBV9 to TRBJ2-1, with a possible D match to TRBD2 (5 bases). V dropped 4 bases and J dropped 3 bases, with 8 bases sitting between them. The CDR3 length is 13 residues. Germline V gives CDR1 SGDLS, CDR2 YYNGEE. This CDR3 is CASSSDFYNEQFF. CDR3 coding DNA: TGTGCCAGCAGCTCGGACTTCTACAATGAGCAGTTCTTC.

The gene calls are TRBV28 and TRBJ2-3; 11 bases align to TRBD1. Looked up from germline, CDR1 is MDHEN and CDR2 is SYDVKM. Trimming at V came to 8 bases and at J to 3 bases, leaving 7 bases not matched to a gene. This CDR3 is 15 amino acids long. CDR3 sequence: CASGRRDRGTDTQYF. In nucleotides, the CDR3 is TGTGCCAGCGGAAGGAGGGACAGGGGGACAGATACGCAGTATTTT. Variable domain in full (rest from reference TRBV28 and TRBJ2-3): DVKVTQSSRYLVKRTGEKVFLECVQDMDHENMFWYRQDPGLGLRLIYFSYDVKMKEKGDIPEGYSVSREKKERFSLILESASTNQTSMYLCASGRRDRGTDTQYFGPGTRLTVL.

The chain has TRBV6-5 and TRBJ2-1; 11 nucleotides match TRBD2. Trimming took 0 bases from V and 7 from J; bases not matched to a gene: 5. The CDR3 covers 16 residues. Germline V gives CDR1 MNHEY, CDR2 SVGAGI. The CDR3 here is CASSYSITSGGNEQFF. In DNA form, the CDR3 reads TGTGCCAGCAGTTACTCAATCACTAGCGGGGGAAATGAGCAGTTCTTC.

V and J are TRBV6-5 and TRBJ2-7; 15 bases align to TRBD2. Looked up from germline, CDR1 is MNHEY and CDR2 is SVGAGI. The CDR3 is 15 residues long. J lost 7 bases, V lost 4 bases, and 5 bases had no gene match. CDR3 residues: CASSWGLAGGGEQYF. As DNA, the CDR3 is TGTGCCAGCAGTTGGGGACTAGCGGGAGGAGGTGAGCAGTACTTC.

The chain has TRBV27 and TRBJ1-1; 8 bases are shared with TRBD1. There are 14 residues in the CDR3. The germline gives CDR1 MNHEY, CDR2 SMNVEV (reference sequence). After removal of 2 bases from V and 3 bases from J, the junction contained 2 bases not matched to a gene. CDR3 sequence reads: CASSLNRGDTEAFF. The DNA for the CDR3 is TGTGCCAGCAGTTTAAACAGGGGGGACACTGAAGCTTTCTTT.

V usage is TRBV2 and J usage is TRBJ1-1; no definite D call. Germline V gene data show CDR1 as SNHLY and CDR2 as FYNNEI. Trimming removed 6 bases from V and 0 bases from J, with 20 bases in between. This CDR3 comprises 17 residues. In nucleotides, the CDR3 is TGTGCCAGCAGGCGGGAAGATATTGAGGCGATGAACACTGAAGCTTTCTTT. Protein sequence: CASRREDIEAMNTEAFF.

V is TRBV28 and J is TRBJ1-1; D might be TRBD1 (5 bases). The CDR3 has 13 amino acids. The germline CDR1 and CDR2 sequences are MDHEN and SYDVKM. The germline V and J ends were trimmed by 11 bases and 1 base, with 14 bases remaining between them. This CDR3 is CAGAMGTNTEAFF. The CDR3 coding sequence is TGTGCCGGAGCCATGGGGACGAACACTGAAGCTTTCTTT.

The table lists this clone with a count of one. The rearrangement uses TRBV20-1 and TRBJ2-5, with D unresolved. V shed 3 bases and J shed 5 bases, with 7 bases lying between them. The germline V gene has CDR1 DFQATT and CDR2 SNEGSKA (reference sequence). This CDR3 contains 11 residues. CDR3 sequence reads: CSARGYETQYF. Written as DNA, the CDR3 is TGCAGTGCTAGGGGTTACGAGACCCAGTACTTC.

This chain connects TRBV15 to TRBJ1-1; tentatively, D is TRBD1 (5 bases). The CDR3 is 17 residues long. The V end was cut by 2 bases, the J end by 0 bases, with 16 bases between. The V gene's germline CDR1 is LNHNV and CDR2 YYDKDF (reference sequence). The CDR3 DNA reads TGTGCCACCAGCAGAACACTCTCAGGGACTCTGAACACTGAAGCTTTCTTT. It yields the protein CATSRTLSGTLNTEAFF. The whole variable domain, remainder taken from reference TRBV15 and TRBJ1-1, is DAMVIQNPRYQVTQFGKPVTLSCSQTLNHNVMYWYQQKSSQAPKLLFHYYDKDFNNEADTPDNFQSRRPNTSFCFLDIRSPGLGDTAMYLCATSRTLSGTLNTEAFFGQGTRLTVV.

The gene calls are TRBV5-4 and TRBJ2-7; D is tentatively TRBD1 or TRBD2 (7 bases each). CDR3 length: 14 amino acids. Germline V gives CDR1 SGHNT, CDR2 YYREEE (reference sequence). V lost 4 bases and J 5 bases, leaving 16 bases between the germline ends. This chain's CDR3 is CASSHRGGGNEQYF. The CDR3 DNA sequence: TGTGCCAGCAGCCACAGGGGAGGGGGGAACGAGCAGTACTTC.

The V call is TRBV4-1, the J call TRBJ1-5; D is possibly TRBD1 (5 bases). Germline CDR1 is MGHRA and CDR2 is YSYEKL. The CDR3 has 13 amino acids. Trimming shortened V by 4 bases and J by 1 base, and 5 bases separated the two germline ends. The CDR3 DNA sequence: TGCGCCAGCAGCCGGGACAGCAATCAGCCCCAGCATTTT. Amino acids: CASSRDSNQPQHF.

The chain couples TRBV19 to TRBJ2-7; D remains unclear. Germline loops: CDR1 LNHDA, CDR2 SQIVND (reference sequence). Trimming shortened V by 5 bases and J by 3 bases, and 5 bases separated the two germline ends. This CDR3 contains 11 residues. DNA for the CDR3: TGTGCCAGTAGTGATGGCTACGAGCAGTACTTC. Encoded protein: CASSDGYEQYF.

This chain links TRBV5-1 with TRBJ2-2; no clear D. The length of the CDR3 is 14 residues. V lost 0 bases to trimming and J lost 4 bases, with 7 bases between them. CDR1 is SGHRS, CDR2 YFSETQ, per germline. The CDR3 DNA reads as TGCGCCAGCAGCTTGGAATCGGGCACCGGGGAGCTGTTTTTT. Its protein is CASSLESGTGELFF.

This clone was seen just once. The chain has TRBV7-8 and TRBJ2-1; D call uncertain. The CDR3 is made up of 13 amino acids. Trimming removed 5 bases at V and 7 bases at J, with 12 bases between. Germline V gene sequence: CDR1 SGHVS, CDR2 FQNEAQ. The CDR3 here is CASSHFWGNEQFF. The CDR3 nucleotides read TGTGCCAGCAGCCACTTTTGGGGAAATGAGCAGTTCTTC.

The chain combines TRBV18 with TRBJ2-6; TRBD1 matches at 8 bases. In germline, CDR1 is KGHSH, CDR2 LQKENI. Germline trimming cut 2 bases from V and 4 bases from J; bases unmatched to any gene: 13. The CDR3 consists of 19 residues. The CDR3 is CASSPNRPGGATGANVLTF. CDR3 DNA: TGTGCCAGCTCACCAAATCGGCCAGGGGGCGCAACGGGGGCCAACGTCCTGACTTTC. The whole variable domain, remainder taken from reference TRBV18 and TRBJ2-6, is NAGVMQNPRHLVRRRGQEARLRCSPMKGHSHVYWYRQLPEEGLKFMVYLQKENIIDESGMPKERFSAEFPKEGPSILRIQQVVRGDSAAYFCASSPNRPGGATGANVLTFGAGSRLTVL.

The J gene is TRBJ1-5, the V gene TRBV27, with 9 bases lining up with TRBD1. The CDR3 runs 18 residues. V trimming: 3 bases; J trimming: 4 bases; junction bases outside the gene matches: 13. In germline, CDR1 is MNHEY, CDR2 SMNVEV (reference sequence). The CDR3: CASSLGIQGALLNQPQHF. The CDR3 DNA sequence: TGTGCCAGCAGTTTGGGGATACAGGGGGCCTTGCTGAATCAGCCCCAGCATTTT.

The gene calls are TRBV5-8 and TRBJ1-3; no firm D call. V gave up 2 bases and J gave up 3 bases, with 6 bases separating them. The CDR3 totals 13 residues. CDR1 is SGHTS and CDR2 is YDEGEE in the germline V gene. The CDR3, as DNA: TGTGCCAGCAGCTTCCTACGTGGAAACACCATATATTTT. Translation: CASSFLRGNTIYF.

The CDR3 spells CASSQDSGTTDTQYF. CDR3 nucleotide sequence: TGTGCCAGTAGTCAAGATAGCGGGACCACAGATACGCAGTATTTT. V and J are TRBV19 and TRBJ2-3; the match to TRBD2 covers 8 bases. Per the germline V gene, CDR1 is LNHDA and CDR2 is SQIVND (reference sequence). This CDR3 contains 15 residues. After removal of 5 bases from V and 2 bases from J, the junction contained 6 bases not matched to a gene.